Sequencing of this T cell receptor (beta chain) was carried out in a study of preoperative IRX-2 immunotherapy in early breast cancer. Generated by immunoSEQ multiplex PCR, the TCRdb table keeps only in-frame clones and is missing some. The table shows fewer than 25,000 clones, with around four fifths occurring only once. The ends were cut back, 7 bases at V and 4 bases at J, with 17 bases in the middle. Looked up from germline, CDR1 is SNHLY and CDR2 is FYNNEI. This CDR3 is built from 15 residues. Treatment given: preoperative locoregional IRX-2 cytokine immunotherapy. The sample in question was lymph node tissue, obtained after IRX-2 immunotherapy. This clonotype originated in a human donor with breast cancer. The chain couples TRBV2 to TRBJ2-1; weak D call: TRBD2 (5 bases). The CDR3 DNA follows: TGTGCCAGCACTACCGGGAACAAGTTGTACAATGAGCAGTTCTTC. Residues: CASTTGNKLYNEQFF. The full variable domain, its missing parts supplied by reference TRBV2 and TRBJ2-1, is EPEVTQTPSHQVTQMGQEVILRCVPISNHLYFYWYRQILGQKVEFLVSFYNNEISEKSEIFDDQFSVERPDGSNFTLKIRSTKLEDSAMYFCASTTGNKLYNEQFFGPGTRLTVL.